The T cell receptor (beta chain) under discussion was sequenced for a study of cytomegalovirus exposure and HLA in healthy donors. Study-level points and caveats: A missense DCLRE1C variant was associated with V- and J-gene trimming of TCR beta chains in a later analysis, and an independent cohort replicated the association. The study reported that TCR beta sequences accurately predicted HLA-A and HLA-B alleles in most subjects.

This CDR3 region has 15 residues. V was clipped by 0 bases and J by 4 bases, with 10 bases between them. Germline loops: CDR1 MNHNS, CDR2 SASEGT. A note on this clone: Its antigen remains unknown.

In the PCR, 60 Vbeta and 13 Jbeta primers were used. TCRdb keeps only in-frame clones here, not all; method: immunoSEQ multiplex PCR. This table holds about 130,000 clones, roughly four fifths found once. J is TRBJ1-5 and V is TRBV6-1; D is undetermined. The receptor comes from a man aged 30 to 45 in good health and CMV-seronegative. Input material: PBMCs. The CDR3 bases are TGTGCCAGCAGTGAAGCAGCAGGTGAGAATCAGCCCCAGCATTTT. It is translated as CASSEAAGENQPQHF.